The 17 T cell receptor beta chains below were found in one sample sequenced in a study of shared clonotypes between healthy human individuals. Clones were sequenced by immunoSEQ multiplex PCR, and TCRdb holds only the in-frame ones, with some missing. The data hold about 560,000 clones, with around 80% observed a single time. Sequenced: PBMCs. The receptors shown here come from a woman aged 40 to 55 in good health. Some clones in this sample may be carry-over from other donors' samples.

This clone was seen once. The V gene is TRBV9, the J gene TRBJ2-7; D uncertain. The CDR3 sequence is 14 residues long. CDR1 SGDLS and CDR2 YYNGEE come from the germline V gene. V was pared by 0 bases and J by 2 bases, with 9 bases between. The CDR3 DNA is TGTGCCAGCAGCGTAGAACCGATAACCTACGAGCAGTACTTC. Its translation: CASSVEPITYEQYF.

The chain's CDR3 is CASSPEGQHYGYTF. For the CDR3, the DNA is TGTGCCAGCAGCCCCGAAGGACAGCACTATGGCTACACCTTC. The V and J genes are TRBV9 and TRBJ1-2, with D perhaps TRBD1 (6 bases). The CDR3 is 14 amino acids. V lost 4 bases and J lost 3, with 13 bases in between. Germline V CDR1 and CDR2: SGDLS, YYNGEE.

The rearrangement links TRBV19 to TRBJ2-3; 10 nucleotides match TRBD1. Germline lookup yields CDR1 LNHDA and CDR2 SQIVND (reference sequence). CDR3 size: 14 residues. After removal of 3 bases from V and 5 bases from J, the junction contained 2 bases not matched to a gene. The CDR3 protein is CASSIGTGVDTQYF. CDR3 coding DNA: TGTGCCAGTAGTATCGGGACAGGGGTAGATACGCAGTATTTT.

This clone was seen a single time. The chain uses TRBV11-2 and TRBJ2-6; TRBD2 might be the D (6 bases). The CDR3 consists of 16 residues. V gave up 2 bases and J gave up 2 bases, with 10 bases separating them. Germline V gene data show CDR1 as SGHAT and CDR2 as FQNNGV. This CDR3 is CASSLSGLAGANVLTF. The DNA of the CDR3 is TGTGCCAGCAGCTTAAGCGGGCTAGCTGGGGCCAACGTCCTGACTTTC. The full variable domain, with the rest looked up from reference TRBV11-2 and TRBJ2-6, is EAGVAQSPRYKIIEKRQSVAFWCNPISGHATLYWYQQILGQGPKLLIQFQNNGVVDDSQLPKDRFSAERLKGVDSTLKIQPAKLEDSAVYLCASSLSGLAGANVLTFGAGSRLTVL.

J is TRBJ2-7 and V is TRBV4-2, with TRBD2 matching over 13 bases. There are 15 residues in the CDR3. Germline V gene data show CDR1 as LGHNA and CDR2 as YNFKEQ. Trimming took 4 bases from V and 3 from J; bases not matched to a gene: 3. The CDR3 here is CASSRTSGSSYEQYF. The CDR3 coding sequence is TGTGCCAGCAGCCGGACTAGCGGGAGTAGCTACGAGCAGTACTTC.

This chain joins TRBV10-3 and TRBJ1-2; perhaps TRBD1 as D (5 bases). Trimming shortened V by 8 bases and J by 4 bases, and 17 bases separated the two germline ends. Germline CDR1 is ENHRY and CDR2 is SYGVKD. The CDR3 consists of 14 residues. The DNA of the CDR3 is TGTGCCATCTCTCGTCTAGACAGCAGCTATGGCTACACCTTC. The encoded protein is CAISRLDSSYGYTF.

The chain carries TRBV7-8 and TRBJ1-2; a weak D match, TRBD1 (6 bases). This CDR3 has 14 amino acids. V shed 1 base and J shed 8 bases, with 14 bases lying between them. Germline CDR1 is SGHVS and CDR2 is FQNEAQ. DNA of the CDR3: TGTGCCAGCAGCTTAGAGGGGGGGTTGACGGGCTACACCTTC. Amino acid sequence: CASSLEGGLTGYTF. Full variable domain (outside the CDR3, taken from reference TRBV7-8 and TRBJ1-2): GAGVSQSPRYKVAKRGQDVALRCDPISGHVSLFWYQQALGQGPEFLTYFQNEAQLDKSGLPSDRFFAERPEGSVSTLKIQRTQQEDSAVYLCASSLEGGLTGYTFGSGTRLTVV.

This clone has just a few counts. This chain connects TRBV6-1 to TRBJ1-1, with D possibly TRBD1 on 6 matching bases. This CDR3 has 14 residues. V was shortened by 4 bases and J by 2 bases, with 11 bases between the two germline ends. Germline CDR1 reads MNHNS; CDR2 reads SASEGT. The CDR3 sequence is CASSATGPNTEAFF. CDR3 DNA sequence: TGTGCCAGCAGTGCCACAGGGCCAAACACTGAAGCTTTCTTT.

The gene calls are TRBV7-2 and TRBJ2-1; 7 positions match TRBD2. The CDR3 is 16 residues long. V gave up 0 bases and J gave up 0 bases; unmatched junction bases: 2. Germline V lookup: CDR1 SGHTA, CDR2 FQGNSA. The CDR3 DNA follows: TGTGCCAGCAGCTTAGCGGGGGGGGTCTCCTACAATGAGCAGTTCTTC. Translating it yields CASSLAGGVSYNEQFF. The full variable domain, with the rest looked up from reference TRBV7-2 and TRBJ2-1, is GAGVSQSPSNKVTEKGKDVELRCDPISGHTALYWYRQSLGQGLEFLIYFQGNSAPDKSGLPSDRFSAERTGGSVSTLTIQRTQQEDSAVYLCASSLAGGVSYNEQFFGPGTRLTVL.

The chain recombines TRBV28 with TRBJ1-1; TRBD1 matches at 8 bases. CDR1 is MDHEN, CDR2 SYDVKM, per germline. Unmatched junction bases numbered 4, after V lost 6 bases and J lost 4 bases. The CDR3 is 13 amino acids. The CDR3 nucleotides read TGTGCCAGCAGACCAGGGGGCTTCACTGAAGCTTTCTTT. Translated, it gives CASRPGGFTEAFF.

This clone was observed many times. The chain joins TRBV28 to TRBJ1-3, with a tentative D call TRBD1 (6 bases). This CDR3 is 15 amino acids long. The V gene's germline CDR1 is MDHEN and CDR2 SYDVKM. Trimming shortened V by 5 bases and J by 5 bases, and 16 bases separated the two germline ends. The CDR3 reads CASSPTGSGRNTIYF. In nucleotides, the CDR3 is TGTGCCAGCAGTCCTACAGGGAGTGGAAGAAACACCATATATTTT.

The table lists this clone with a few counts. CDR3 bases: TGTGCCAGCAGCTTAATAGGGGGCTTGGACACTGAAGCTTTCTTT. Translating it yields CASSLIGGLDTEAFF. The chain joins TRBV5-4 to TRBJ1-1; 7 bases agree with TRBD1. CDR3 size: 15 residues. The V segment lost 2 bases and the J segment 3 bases; nucleotides outside the gene matches: 7. Per the germline V gene, CDR1 is SGHNT and CDR2 is YYREEE (reference sequence).

The rearrangement uses TRBV19 and TRBJ1-3; TRBD1 matches at 8 bases. The CDR3 loop spans 15 amino acids. The J segment lost 2 bases and the V segment lost 10 bases, leaving 10 bases of the junction unmatched. CDR1 LNHDA and CDR2 SQIVND come from the germline V gene (reference sequence). This chain's CDR3 is CATGQQGGAGNTIYF. For the CDR3, the DNA is TGTGCCACCGGGCAACAGGGGGGTGCTGGAAACACCATATATTTT.

Worth noting for this clone: This is likely an artifact of a read error, given a far larger clone one base away. The same CDR3 also results from other DNA sequences found in this sample. The chain is built from TRBV30 and TRBJ2-5, with D perhaps TRBD1 (6 bases). Germline CDR1 is GTSNPN and CDR2 is SVGIG (reference sequence). The CDR3 consists of 13 residues. Trimming removed 4 bases from V and 3 bases from J, with 12 bases in between. Here the CDR3 reads CAWTRTGKETQYF. The CDR3 nucleotides are TGTGCCTGGACCCGTACAGGGAAAGAGACCCAGTACTTC.

The chain has TRBV19 and TRBJ1-5; 7 bases match TRBD1. The V gene end was trimmed by 5 bases and the J gene end by 4 bases; junction bases not matched to a gene: 14. The V gene's germline CDR1 is LNHDA and CDR2 SQIVND (reference sequence). This CDR3 is built from 17 residues. CDR3 loop: CASSWAGTASLNQPQHF. The CDR3 region has the DNA TGTGCCAGTAGTTGGGCCGGGACAGCCAGCTTAAATCAGCCCCAGCATTTT.

The J gene is TRBJ2-7, the V gene TRBV11-2; D may be TRBD1 or TRBD2 (6 bases each). V was cut by 0 bases and J by 4 bases, with 10 bases left in between. CDR3 length: 14 residues. CDR1 SGHAT and CDR2 FQNNGV come from the germline V gene. Here the CDR3 DNA reads TGTGCCAGCAGCTTAGATTTAGGGGGGTACGAGCAGTACTTC. Amino acid sequence: CASSLDLGGYEQYF.

The chain combines TRBV5-1 with TRBJ1-2; 8 nucleotides align to TRBD1. CDR1 is SGHRS and CDR2 is YFSETQ in the germline V gene. The CDR3 runs 14 residues. Losses at the gene ends were 4 bases for V and 7 bases for J; bases not matched to a gene: 9. The CDR3 here is CASSRDDRGFGYTF. The CDR3 DNA follows: TGCGCCAGCAGCAGGGACGACAGGGGCTTTGGCTACACCTTC.